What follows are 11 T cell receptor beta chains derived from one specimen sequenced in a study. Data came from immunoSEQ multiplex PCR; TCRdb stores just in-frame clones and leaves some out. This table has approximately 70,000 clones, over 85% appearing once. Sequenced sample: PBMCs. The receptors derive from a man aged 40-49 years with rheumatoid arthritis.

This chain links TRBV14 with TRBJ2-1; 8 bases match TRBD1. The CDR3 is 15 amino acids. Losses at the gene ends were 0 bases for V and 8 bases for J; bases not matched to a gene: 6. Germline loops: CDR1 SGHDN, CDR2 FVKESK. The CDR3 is CASSQDRQGAYEQFF. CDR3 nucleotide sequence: TGTGCCAGCAGCCAAGATCGGCAGGGGGCATATGAGCAGTTCTTC.

CDR3 amino acids: CASSPSTQGSYGYTF. DNA of the CDR3: TGTGCCAGCTCACCATCGACTCAGGGTTCCTATGGCTACACCTTC. The V and J genes are TRBV18 and TRBJ1-2; possibly TRBD1 for D (5 bases). Per the germline V gene, CDR1 is KGHSH and CDR2 is LQKENI. V was trimmed by 2 bases and J by 4 bases, leaving 14 bases between them. CDR3 length: 15 amino acids.

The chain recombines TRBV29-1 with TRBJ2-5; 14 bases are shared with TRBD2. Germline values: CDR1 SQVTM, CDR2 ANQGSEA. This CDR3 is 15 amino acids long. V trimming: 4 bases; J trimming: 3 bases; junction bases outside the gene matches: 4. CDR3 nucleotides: TGCAGCGTTGGGGGGACTAGCGGGAGAAAAGAGACCCAGTACTTC. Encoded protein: CSVGGTSGRKETQYF.

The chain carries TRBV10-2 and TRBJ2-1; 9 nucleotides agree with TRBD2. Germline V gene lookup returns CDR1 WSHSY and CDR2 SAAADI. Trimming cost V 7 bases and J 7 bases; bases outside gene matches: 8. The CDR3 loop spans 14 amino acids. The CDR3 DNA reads TGCGCCAGCATGGGACTAGCCGGTACAAATGAGCAGTTCTTC. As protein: CASMGLAGTNEQFF.

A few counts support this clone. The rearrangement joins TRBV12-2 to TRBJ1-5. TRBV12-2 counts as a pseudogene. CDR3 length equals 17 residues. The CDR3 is CASRLWPWGAADQPQHF. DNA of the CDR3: TGTGCAAGTCGCTTATGGCCGTGGGGGGCGGCGGATCAGCCCCAGCATTTT.

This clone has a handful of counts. The CDR3 protein is CASRPGFYGYTF. The CDR3 DNA sequence: TGTGCCAGCAGGCCAGGATTCTATGGCTACACCTTC. The rearrangement links TRBV28 to TRBJ1-2, with no clear D. The CDR3 runs to 12 residues. The V end was cut by 6 bases, the J end by 4 bases, with 9 bases between. Per germline, CDR1 MDHEN and CDR2 SYDVKM.

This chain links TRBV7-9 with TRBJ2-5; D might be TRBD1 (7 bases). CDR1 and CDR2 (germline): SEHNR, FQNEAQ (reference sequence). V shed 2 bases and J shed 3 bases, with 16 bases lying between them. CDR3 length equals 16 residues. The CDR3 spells CASSLRAGGLEETQYF. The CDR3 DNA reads TGTGCCAGCAGCTTAAGGGCAGGGGGGCTTGAAGAGACCCAGTACTTC.

The chain's CDR3 is CASSHRVSTGELFF. The CDR3 DNA is TGTGCCAGCTCACACAGGGTGAGCACCGGGGAGCTGTTTTTT. The chain employs TRBV18 and TRBJ2-2, with D maybe TRBD1 (6 bases). Germline CDR1 KGHSH, CDR2 LQKENI. Trimming took off 4 bases at V and 4 bases at J, with 10 bases between the two ends. This CDR3 is built from 14 residues.

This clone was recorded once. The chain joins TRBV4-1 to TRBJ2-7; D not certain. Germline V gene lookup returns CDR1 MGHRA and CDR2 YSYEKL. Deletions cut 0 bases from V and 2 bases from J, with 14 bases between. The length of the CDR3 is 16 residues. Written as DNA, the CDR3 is TGCGCCAGCAGCCAAGATCTTTACGGTAATACCTACGAGCAGTACTTC. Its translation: CASSQDLYGNTYEQYF.

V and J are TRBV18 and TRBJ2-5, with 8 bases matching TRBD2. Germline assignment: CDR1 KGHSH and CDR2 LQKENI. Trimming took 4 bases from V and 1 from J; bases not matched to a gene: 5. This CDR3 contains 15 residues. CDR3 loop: CASSHGGRSQETQYF. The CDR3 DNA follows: TGTGCCAGCTCACATGGCGGGAGGTCCCAAGAGACCCAGTACTTC.

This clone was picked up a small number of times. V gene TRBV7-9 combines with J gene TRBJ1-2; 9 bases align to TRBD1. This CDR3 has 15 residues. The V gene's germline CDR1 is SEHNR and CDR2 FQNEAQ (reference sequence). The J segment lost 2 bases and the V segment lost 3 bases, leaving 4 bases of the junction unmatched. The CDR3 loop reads CASSFSGTGNYGYTF. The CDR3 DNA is TGTGCCAGCAGCTTCTCCGGGACAGGGAACTATGGCTACACCTTC.